Listed here are 24 T cell receptor beta chains from one sample, sequenced in a study of blood T cell repertoires in COVID-19. Profiling relied on immunoSEQ multiplex PCR, and the TCRdb table lists in-frame clones only, not all of them. The profile shows about 74,000 clones, about 88% of them singletons. The sequencing sample was made of peripheral blood. Every receptor here comes from a human donor in a cohort sampled during active COVID-19.

This sequence joins TRBV10-3 and TRBJ2-7; 12 bases map to TRBD2. V dropped 4 bases and J dropped 1; count of bases not matched to a gene: 14. The CDR3 is made up of 19 amino acids. Germline V lookup: CDR1 ENHRY, CDR2 SYGVKD. In DNA, the CDR3 is TGTGCCATCAGTGTCCGGGCGAGACTAGCGGGAGAAGTATCCTACGAGCAGTACTTC. Its protein is CAISVRARLAGEVSYEQYF.

The genes are TRBV5-1 and TRBJ1-4, with 9 bases aligning to TRBD1. V trimming: 4 bases; J trimming: 2 bases; junction bases outside the gene matches: 6. This CDR3 is 16 amino acids long. Looked up from germline, CDR1 is SGHRS and CDR2 is YFSETQ. CDR3 in amino acids: CASSKDRGGTNEKLFF. DNA of the CDR3: TGCGCCAGCAGCAAGGACAGGGGAGGCACTAATGAAAAACTGTTTTTT.

The V gene is TRBV6-2 or TRBV6-3, the J gene TRBJ2-7, with D perhaps matching TRBD1 (6 bases). The V gene lost 4 bases and the J gene lost 2 bases, with 9 bases spanning the gap. CDR3 size: 13 residues. Germline CDR1 and CDR2: MNHEY and SVGEGT. CDR3 protein: CASSSWTAYEQYF. The CDR3 coding sequence is TGTGCCAGCAGTTCCTGGACAGCCTACGAGCAGTACTTC.

V usage is TRBV7-9 and J usage is TRBJ1-4; no clear D gene. The germline V gene has CDR1 SEHNR and CDR2 FQNEAQ (reference sequence). Trimming took 1 base from V and 8 from J, leaving 14 bases between them. The length of the CDR3 is 15 residues. The CDR3, as DNA: TGTGCCAGCAGCTTAGTCGGTGGGTCCGGGGAAAAACTGTTTTTT. It encodes CASSLVGGSGEKLFF. The full variable domain, in which reference TRBV7-9 and TRBJ1-4 provide the parts outside the CDR3, is DTGVSQNPRHKITKRGQNVTFRCDPISEHNRLYWYRQTLGQGPEFLTYFQNEAQLEKSRLLSDRFSAERPKGSFSTLEIQRTEQGDSAMYLCASSLVGGSGEKLFFGSGTQLSVL.

The chain joins TRBV28 to TRBJ2-2; 10 bases agree with TRBD2. Germline V CDR1 and CDR2: MDHEN, SYDVKM. The CDR3 spans 19 residues. The V segment lost 1 base and the J segment 1 base; nucleotides outside the gene matches: 9. CDR3 sequence reads: CASSLYPEIAGGNTGELFF. CDR3 nucleotide sequence: TGTGCCAGCAGTTTATACCCGGAGATAGCGGGGGGGAACACCGGGGAGCTGTTTTTT.

This clone has only one observation. The chain carries TRBV20-1 and TRBJ2-3; 9 bases fit TRBD1. With 3 bases clipped from V and 3 bases from J, the junction kept 16 bases outside the gene matches. The CDR3 is 18 amino acids. The germline V gene encodes CDR1 DFQATT and CDR2 SNEGSKA (reference sequence). Written as DNA, the CDR3 is TGCAGTGCTAGTGGGACAGGGCCCAAAAAGGGGGGAACAGATACGCAGTATTTT. It yields the protein CSASGTGPKKGGTDTQYF.

The chain carries TRBV4-2 and TRBJ2-7; TRBD2 matches 14 bases. CDR3 size: 16 residues. V trimming: 1 base; J trimming: 5 bases; junction bases outside the gene matches: 4. The germline V gene encodes CDR1 LGHNA and CDR2 YNFKEQ. CDR3 sequence reads: CASSQAAGLAGDEQYF. The CDR3 region has the DNA TGTGCCAGCAGCCAAGCCGCGGGACTAGCGGGAGACGAGCAGTACTTC.

The genes are TRBV3-1 (or the pseudogene TRBV3-2) and TRBJ1-1; a weak D match, TRBD1 (6 bases). The CDR3 loop spans 15 amino acids. The V end lost 1 base, the J end lost 6 bases, and 15 bases lay between the germline ends. From germline, CDR1 is LGHDT and CDR2 YNNKEL (reference sequence). CDR3 sequence (DNA): TGTGCCAGCAGCCAAGGGGGGGGCCAGAAGGCTGAAGCTTTCTTT. It codes for CASSQGGGQKAEAFF.

V and J are TRBV9 and TRBJ2-6, with TRBD1 matching 7 bases. The CDR3 sequence is 19 residues long. Unmatched junction bases numbered 11, after V lost 2 bases and J lost 0 bases. Germline CDR1 and CDR2: SGDLS and YYNGEE. Here the CDR3 reads CASSVSARTGYSGANVLTF. The CDR3, as DNA: TGTGCCAGCAGCGTGTCAGCAAGGACAGGCTACTCTGGGGCCAACGTCCTGACTTTC.

This rearrangement joins TRBV12-3 or TRBV12-4 to TRBJ2-2; 8 bases match TRBD1. The CDR3 spans 13 residues. With V trimmed by 6 bases and J by 7 bases, 4 bases remained unmatched. The CDR3 sequence: CASSQGAYGELFF. DNA of the CDR3: TGTGCCAGCAGCCAGGGGGCGTACGGGGAGCTGTTTTTT.

This clone appeared once. This rearrangement joins TRBV19 to TRBJ2-7; D perhaps matches TRBD2 (6 bases). V lost 5 bases to trimming and J lost 3 bases, with 14 bases between them. The CDR3 has 14 residues. The germline CDR1 and CDR2 sequences are LNHDA and SQIVND (reference sequence). CDR3 region: CASSPGTLLYEQYF. The CDR3 DNA reads TGTGCCAGTAGTCCGGGGACTCTCCTCTACGAGCAGTACTTC.

The gene calls are TRBV5-1 and TRBJ2-7, with 8 nucleotides matching TRBD1. Trimming at V came to 3 bases and at J to 5 bases, leaving 10 bases not matched to a gene. CDR1 is SGHRS and CDR2 is YFSETQ in the germline V gene. CDR3 size: 15 residues. The CDR3 sequence is CASSYRTGSTNEQYF. In DNA, the CDR3 is TGCGCCAGCAGCTACAGGACAGGGAGTACCAACGAGCAGTACTTC.

Only one count was recorded for this clone. J is TRBJ2-2 and V is TRBV18; TRBD2 aligns across 8 bases. The ends lost 5 bases at V and 5 bases at J; junction bases unmatched: 4. Germline-derived CDR1 and CDR2 are KGHSH and LQKENI. The CDR3 is made up of 14 amino acids. Here the CDR3 reads CASSTSGWTGELFF. The CDR3 nucleotides are TGTGCCAGCTCAACTAGCGGTTGGACCGGGGAGCTGTTTTTT.

The V and J genes are TRBV6-2 or TRBV6-3 and TRBJ2-7; TRBD2 matches at 15 bases. CDR1 and CDR2 from the germline V gene are MNHEY and SVGEGT. This CDR3 contains 17 residues. Losses at the gene ends were 5 bases for V and 2 bases for J; bases not matched to a gene: 7. The CDR3 nucleotides are TGTGCCAGCAGTAACGGACTAGCGGGAGGGAATGCCTACGAGCAGTACTTC. It yields the protein CASSNGLAGGNAYEQYF.

V usage is TRBV6-1 and J usage is TRBJ2-3; TRBD1 agrees at 12 bases. The J segment lost 5 bases and the V segment lost 4 bases, leaving 7 bases of the junction unmatched. CDR3 length: 16 amino acids. Germline lookup yields CDR1 MNHNS and CDR2 SASEGT. The CDR3 sequence is CASSVAGTGGQDTQYF. CDR3 bases: TGTGCCAGCAGTGTCGCCGGGACAGGGGGCCAAGATACGCAGTATTTT.

This chain joins TRBV7-9 and TRBJ2-4, with 10 bases identical to TRBD2. The V gene end was trimmed by 5 bases and the J gene end by 0 bases; junction bases not matched to a gene: 13. This CDR3 is built from 19 residues. From germline, CDR1 is SEHNR and CDR2 FQNEAQ (reference sequence). The DNA for the CDR3 is TGTGCCAGCAGCACAACCCCCTGGACTAGCGGAATAGCCAAAAACATTCAGTACTTC. Encoded protein: CASSTTPWTSGIAKNIQYF.

The rearrangement links TRBV10-3 to TRBJ2-5, with 12 bases fitting TRBD2. CDR1 is ENHRY, CDR2 SYGVKD, per germline. V shed 4 bases and J 6 bases; nucleotides not matched to a gene: 9. The CDR3 runs 16 residues. In DNA, the CDR3 is TGTGCCATCAGTGCGGCTAGCGGGAGGGCCGGGCAGACCCAGTACTTC. It codes for CAISAASGRAGQTQYF.

The rearrangement links TRBV11-3 to TRBJ1-1; D uncertain. Germline-derived CDR1 and CDR2 are SGHNT and YENEEA. The ends were cut back, 5 bases at V and 0 bases at J, with 13 bases in the middle. CDR3 size: 15 residues. CDR3 amino acids: CASSPKAGMNTEAFF. CDR3 bases: TGTGCCAGCAGCCCAAAGGCAGGTATGAACACTGAAGCTTTCTTT.

The gene calls are TRBV7-9 and TRBJ2-1; tentative D call: TRBD2 (6 bases). The ends were cut back, 1 base at V and 5 bases at J, with 6 bases in the middle. The germline V gene has CDR1 SEHNR and CDR2 FQNEAQ (reference sequence). The CDR3 contains 13 residues. The CDR3 DNA reads as TGTGCCAGCAGCTTAGTAGCGGACAATGAGCAGTTCTTC. Protein sequence: CASSLVADNEQFF.

This clone showed up just a few times. The CDR3 region has the DNA TGCAGCGTTGCGTCCGGACAGGTTTCCTACAATGAGCAGTTCTTC. It yields the protein CSVASGQVSYNEQFF. The rearrangement uses TRBV29-1 and TRBJ2-1; 7 bases line up with TRBD1. The ends lost 4 bases at V and 1 base at J; junction bases unmatched: 7. This CDR3 is built from 15 residues. Germline CDR1 and CDR2: SQVTM and ANQGSEA.

The chain employs TRBV4-2 and TRBJ2-3; 7 bases match TRBD1. CDR1 is LGHNA, CDR2 YNFKEQ, per germline. This CDR3 has 17 amino acids. Trimming cost V 0 bases and J 3 bases; bases outside gene matches: 9. CDR3 nucleotide sequence: TGTGCCAGCAGCCAAGAGGCGACAGGGATAACGACAGATACGCAGTATTTT. This encodes CASSQEATGITTDTQYF.

This rearrangement joins TRBV5-6 to TRBJ2-1; no clear D. CDR3 length: 15 residues. Per the germline V gene, CDR1 is SGHDT and CDR2 is YYEEEE. V lost 3 bases and J 2 bases, leaving 12 bases between the germline ends. The CDR3 reads CASSWLFAAYNEQFF. CDR3 nucleotide sequence: TGTGCCAGCAGCTGGTTGTTTGCAGCCTACAATGAGCAGTTCTTC.

This clone was recorded only once. The chain couples TRBV18 to TRBJ1-3; 7 bases line up with TRBD1. CDR3 length: 16 amino acids. The junction had 3 bases not matched to a gene; V was cut back by 0 bases and J by 1 base. CDR1 is KGHSH and CDR2 is LQKENI in the germline V gene. The DNA for the CDR3 is TGTGCCAGCTCACCACCGGTGGACAGGTCTGGAAACACCATATATTTT. As protein: CASSPPVDRSGNTIYF.

The V and J genes are TRBV6-2 or TRBV6-3 and TRBJ1-3; TRBD1 might be the D (6 bases). Germline V gene lookup returns CDR1 MNHEY and CDR2 SVGEGT. The CDR3 consists of 16 residues. The V and J ends lost 2 bases and 2 bases respectively, with 13 bases between them. Here the CDR3 DNA reads TGTGCCAGCAGTTACGGGACCTACAGGGCTGGAAACACCATATATTTT. It yields the protein CASSYGTYRAGNTIYF.